Detailed here is one T cell receptor (beta chain). Per the original data handling: Nucleated cell number was recorded as an estimate derived from reference gene primer amplification. The table came from immunoSEQ multiplex PCR; TCRdb's copy has only in-frame clones and leaves some out. The V and J calls and clone size come from that table; D and trimming were worked out from the DNA. The sample includes 130,000 to 150,000 clones, about 87% of them seen just once. The sample comes from a study of blood T cell repertoires in COVID-19. Study-level background: Acute-phase and convalescent COVID-19 samples originated in the United States, Italy and Spain. PBMCs, B-cell-depleted T cells, or T cells provided the cDNA or gDNA that made up the material.

This CDR3 is 16 amino acids long. The germline CDR1 and CDR2 sequences are MNHEY and SVGAGI. Trimming left V 0 bases short and J 1 base short, with 11 bases between. The specimen sequenced was peripheral blood. The chain joins TRBV6-5 to TRBJ2-3; D is undetermined. The receptor's source is a man aged 50-59 years who had recovered from COVID-19. CDR3 region: CASSYSSAYGTDTQYF. As DNA, the CDR3 is TGTGCCAGCAGTTACTCTTCAGCGTATGGCACAGATACGCAGTATTTT.